This TCR beta chain was captured in a study of shared clonotypes between healthy human individuals. Findings and caveats of the study: Donors were few, which limited the genetic and exposure-history diversity represented. Sequencing depth was predicted to influence how clonotypes are shared among donors.

The CDR3 runs 15 residues. Germline V CDR1 and CDR2: SNHLY, FYNNEI. Trimming shortened V by 8 bases and J by 0 bases, and 14 bases separated the two germline ends. Tens of thousands of T cell genomes (about 0.3 ug DNA) went into each PBMC replicate. Clones were read by immunoSEQ multiplex PCR, and TCRdb kept only the in-frame ones, dropping some. Of approximately 510,000 clones listed, around 74% are singletons. Comment on this clone: Its antigen is unknown.

There were only Caucasian adults among the donors, and all lived in Nashville, Tennessee. The clonotype was recovered from a middle-aged woman in good health. Some clones in this sample may be carry-over from other donors' samples. Sequenced material: PBMCs. V usage is TRBV2 and J usage is TRBJ2-1; possible D gene TRBD1, 5 bases. The CDR3 here is CASLQPDTSYNEQFF. DNA of the CDR3: TGTGCCAGCCTTCAACCGGACACCTCCTACAATGAGCAGTTCTTC.